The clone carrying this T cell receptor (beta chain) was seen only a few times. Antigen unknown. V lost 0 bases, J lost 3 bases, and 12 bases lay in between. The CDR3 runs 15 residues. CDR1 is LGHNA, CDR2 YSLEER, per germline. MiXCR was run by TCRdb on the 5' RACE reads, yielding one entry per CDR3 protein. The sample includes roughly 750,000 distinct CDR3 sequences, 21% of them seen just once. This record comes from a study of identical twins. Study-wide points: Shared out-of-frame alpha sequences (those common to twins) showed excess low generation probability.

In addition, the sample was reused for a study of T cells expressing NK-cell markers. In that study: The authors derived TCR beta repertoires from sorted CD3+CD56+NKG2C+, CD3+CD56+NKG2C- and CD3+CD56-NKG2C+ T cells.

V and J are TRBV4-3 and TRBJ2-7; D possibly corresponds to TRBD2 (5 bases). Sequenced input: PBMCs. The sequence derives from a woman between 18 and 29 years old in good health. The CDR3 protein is CASSQDRGWGYEQYF. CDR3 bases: TGCGCCAGCAGCCAAGATAGAGGGTGGGGCTACGAGCAGTACTTC.